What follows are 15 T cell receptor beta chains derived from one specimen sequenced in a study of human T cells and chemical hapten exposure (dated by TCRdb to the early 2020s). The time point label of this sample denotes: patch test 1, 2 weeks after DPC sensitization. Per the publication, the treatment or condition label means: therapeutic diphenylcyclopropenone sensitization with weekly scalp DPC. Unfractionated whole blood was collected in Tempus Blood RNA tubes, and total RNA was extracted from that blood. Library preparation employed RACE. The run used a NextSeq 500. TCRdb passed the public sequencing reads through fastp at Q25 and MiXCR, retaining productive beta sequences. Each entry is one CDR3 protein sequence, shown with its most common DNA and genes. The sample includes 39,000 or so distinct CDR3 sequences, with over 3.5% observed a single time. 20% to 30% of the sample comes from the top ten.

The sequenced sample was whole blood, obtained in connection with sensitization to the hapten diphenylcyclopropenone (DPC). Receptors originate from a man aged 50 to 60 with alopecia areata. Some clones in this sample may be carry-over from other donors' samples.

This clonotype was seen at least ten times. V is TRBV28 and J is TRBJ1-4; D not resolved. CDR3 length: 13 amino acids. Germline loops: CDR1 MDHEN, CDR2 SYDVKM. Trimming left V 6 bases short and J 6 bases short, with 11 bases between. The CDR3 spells CASRRVHHEKLFF. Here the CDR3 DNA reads TGTGCCAGCAGGCGGGTCCACCATGAAAAACTGTTTTTT. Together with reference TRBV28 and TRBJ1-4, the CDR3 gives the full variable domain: DVKVTQSSRYLVKRTGEKVFLECVQDMDHENMFWYRQDPGLGLRLIYFSYDVKMKEKGDIPEGYSVSREKKERFSLILESASTNQTSMYLCASRRVHHEKLFFGSGTQLSVL.

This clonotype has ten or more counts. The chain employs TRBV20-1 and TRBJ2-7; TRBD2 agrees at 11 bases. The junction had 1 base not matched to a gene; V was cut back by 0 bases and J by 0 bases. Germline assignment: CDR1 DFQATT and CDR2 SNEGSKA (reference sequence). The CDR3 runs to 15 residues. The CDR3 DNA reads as TGCAGTGCTAGAGAGACTAGCGGGGCCTCCTACGAGCAGTACTTC. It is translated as CSARETSGASYEQYF.

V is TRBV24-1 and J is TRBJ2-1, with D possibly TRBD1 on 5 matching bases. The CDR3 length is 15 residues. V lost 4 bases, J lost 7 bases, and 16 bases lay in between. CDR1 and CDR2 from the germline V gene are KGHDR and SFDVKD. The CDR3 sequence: CATSDYLGRRNEQFF. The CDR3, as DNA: TGTGCCACCAGTGACTACCTGGGGCGGCGAAATGAGCAGTTCTTC.

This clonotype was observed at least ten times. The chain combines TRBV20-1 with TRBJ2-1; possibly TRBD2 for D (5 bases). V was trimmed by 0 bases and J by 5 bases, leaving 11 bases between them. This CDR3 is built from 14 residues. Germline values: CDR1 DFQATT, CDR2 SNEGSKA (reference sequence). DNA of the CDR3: TGCAGTGCTAGAGATAGCGTAAGAAACAATGAGCAGTTCTTC. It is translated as CSARDSVRNNEQFF.

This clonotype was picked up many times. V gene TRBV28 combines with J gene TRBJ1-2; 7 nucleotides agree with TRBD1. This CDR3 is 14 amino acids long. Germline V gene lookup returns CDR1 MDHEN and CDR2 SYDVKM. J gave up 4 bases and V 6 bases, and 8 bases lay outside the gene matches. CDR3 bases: TGTGCCAGCAGCTCAGGGGGTCTCAGCTATGGCTACACCTTC. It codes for CASSSGGLSYGYTF.

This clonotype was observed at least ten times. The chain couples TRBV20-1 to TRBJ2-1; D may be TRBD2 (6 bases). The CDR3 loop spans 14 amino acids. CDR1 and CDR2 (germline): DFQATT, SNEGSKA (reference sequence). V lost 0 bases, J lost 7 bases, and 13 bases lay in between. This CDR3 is CSARDMGGGNEQFF. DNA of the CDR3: TGCAGTGCTAGAGATATGGGGGGTGGAAATGAGCAGTTCTTC.

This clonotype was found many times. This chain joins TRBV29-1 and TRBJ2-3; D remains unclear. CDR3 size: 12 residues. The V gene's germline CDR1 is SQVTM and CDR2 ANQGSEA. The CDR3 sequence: CSILTDADTQYF. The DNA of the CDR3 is TGCAGTATTTTGACGGATGCAGATACGCAGTATTTT.

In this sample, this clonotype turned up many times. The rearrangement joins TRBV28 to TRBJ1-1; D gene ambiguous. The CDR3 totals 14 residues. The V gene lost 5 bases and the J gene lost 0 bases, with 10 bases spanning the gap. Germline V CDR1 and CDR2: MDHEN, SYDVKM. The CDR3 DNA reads TGTGCCAGCAGTGTCCCCCAGGTGAACACTGAAGCTTTCTTT. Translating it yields CASSVPQVNTEAFF.

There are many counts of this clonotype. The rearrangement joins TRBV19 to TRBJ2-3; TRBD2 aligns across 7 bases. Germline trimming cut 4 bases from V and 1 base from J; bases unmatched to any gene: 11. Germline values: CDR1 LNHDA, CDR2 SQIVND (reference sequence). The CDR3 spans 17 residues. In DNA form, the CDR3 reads TGTGCCAGTAGTAGGTCTAGCGGCCCGATGGGCACAGATACGCAGTATTTT. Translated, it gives CASSRSSGPMGTDTQYF.

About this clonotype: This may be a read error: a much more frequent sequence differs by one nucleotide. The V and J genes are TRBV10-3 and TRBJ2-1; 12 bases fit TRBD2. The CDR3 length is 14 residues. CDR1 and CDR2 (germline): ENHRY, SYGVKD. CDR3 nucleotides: TGTGCCATCAGATTACTAGCGGGAGGCGATGAGCAGCTCTTC. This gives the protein CAIRLLAGGDEQLF.

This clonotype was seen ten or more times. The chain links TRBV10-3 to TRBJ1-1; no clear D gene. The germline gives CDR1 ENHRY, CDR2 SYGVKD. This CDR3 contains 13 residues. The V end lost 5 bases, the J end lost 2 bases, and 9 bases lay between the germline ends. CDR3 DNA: TGTGCCATCAGTACCGGTCTTAACACTGAAGCTTTCTTT. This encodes CAISTGLNTEAFF.

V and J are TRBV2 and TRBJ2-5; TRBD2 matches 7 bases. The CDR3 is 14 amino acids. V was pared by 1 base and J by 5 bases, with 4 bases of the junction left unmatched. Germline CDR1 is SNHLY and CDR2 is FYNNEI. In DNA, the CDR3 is TGTGCCAGCAGTGAAGAGGTGGGGGGGGAGACCCAGTACTTC. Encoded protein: CASSEEVGGETQYF.

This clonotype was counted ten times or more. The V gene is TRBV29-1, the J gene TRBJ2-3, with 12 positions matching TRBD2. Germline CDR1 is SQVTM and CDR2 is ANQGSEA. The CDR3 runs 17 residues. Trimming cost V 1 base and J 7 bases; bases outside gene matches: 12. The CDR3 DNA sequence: TGCAGCGTTGAAGGACTAGCGGGAGACTTCGGAAAAAATACGCAGTATTTT. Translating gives CSVEGLAGDFGKNTQYF.

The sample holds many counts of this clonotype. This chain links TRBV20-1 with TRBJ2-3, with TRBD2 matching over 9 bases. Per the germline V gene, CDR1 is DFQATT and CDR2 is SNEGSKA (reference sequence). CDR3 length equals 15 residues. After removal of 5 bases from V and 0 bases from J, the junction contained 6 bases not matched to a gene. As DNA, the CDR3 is TGCAGTGCTCTCACCGGGACTAGCAGCACAGATACGCAGTATTTT. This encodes CSALTGTSSTDTQYF.

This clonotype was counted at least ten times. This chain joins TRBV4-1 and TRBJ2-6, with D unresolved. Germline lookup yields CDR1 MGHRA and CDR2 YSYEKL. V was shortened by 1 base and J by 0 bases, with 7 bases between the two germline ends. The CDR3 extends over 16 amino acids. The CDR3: CASSQVGLSGANVLTF. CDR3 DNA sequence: TGCGCCAGCAGCCAAGTTGGCCTCTCTGGGGCCAACGTCCTGACTTTC.